The source of this T cell receptor (beta chain) is a study of cytomegalovirus exposure and HLA in healthy donors. In the study overall: From donors who were HLA-typed, an early data release held 65 million to 85 million unique TCRs.

Study-wide points: Near-uniform donor sequencing depth was presumed by presence/absence analyses.

In the PCR, 60 Vbeta and 13 Jbeta primers were used. Using immunoSEQ multiplex PCR, the repertoire was profiled, and TCRdb retains in-frame clones only, with some absent. This sample carries about 180,000 clones, around four fifths of them seen once, and the ten largest clones take under 1.5%. Comments on this clone: The antigen is undetermined.

Sequencing was carried out using PBMCs. The TCR originated in a man under 40 in good health and CMV-seronegative.

As DNA, the CDR3 is TGCGCCAGCAGCTTGCGCGGGGATCACTACGAGCAGTACTTC. Protein product: CASSLRGDHYEQYF. V usage is TRBV5-1 and J usage is TRBJ2-7, with D perhaps TRBD2 (6 bases). This CDR3 spans 14 amino acids. Germline CDR1 and CDR2: SGHRS and YFSETQ. With 1 base removed from V and 3 bases from J, the gap between germline ends came to 11 bases.